Shown below are 10 T cell receptor beta chains from a single sample sequenced in a study of T cells in Graves' hyperthyroidism and ophthalmopathy. Researchers amplified the TCR beta CDR3 regions from RNA transcripts. TCR CDR3 regions were first amplified by RT-PCR with HTBI primers. MiXCR, run by TCRdb on the multiplex PCR reads, gives a single entry per CDR3 protein. The table has under 750,000 distinct CDR3 sequences, approximately 19% seen once. Input material: blood. These receptors were collected from a woman in her 50s with Graves' hyperthyroidism that later progressed to Graves' ophthalmopathy.

This clonotype came up many times. The rearrangement uses TRBV20-1 and TRBJ1-4, with 7 positions matching TRBD1. From germline, CDR1 is DFQATT and CDR2 SNEGSKA (reference sequence). Germline trimming cut 3 bases from V and 12 bases from J; bases unmatched to any gene: 10. The CDR3 loop spans 13 amino acids. The CDR3 DNA reads as TGCAGTGCTAGGGACAGGCTCTCTTTTGAACTGTTTTTT. Its protein is CSARDRLSFELFF.

There are a few counts of this clonotype. This chain links TRBV15 with TRBJ2-1; D gene uncertain. The germline V and J ends were trimmed by 4 bases and 5 bases, with 15 bases remaining between them. Germline V CDR1 and CDR2: LNHNV, YYDKDF (reference sequence). The CDR3 covers 15 residues. The CDR3 nucleotides read TGTGCCACCAGCATAGACCTGGGCAGGAACAATGAGCAGTTCTTC. Its protein product is CATSIDLGRNNEQFF.

The chain joins TRBV27 to TRBJ2-5, with D perhaps being TRBD1 or TRBD2 (5 bases each). Germline assignment: CDR1 MNHEY and CDR2 SMNVEV (reference sequence). The CDR3 contains 15 residues. V gave up 4 bases and J gave up 4 bases, with 16 bases separating them. Here the CDR3 reads CASSYVRDRLETQYF. The CDR3 DNA reads TGTGCCAGCAGTTATGTCCGGGACCGACTAGAGACCCAGTACTTC.

This clonotype has more than one count but fewer than ten. J is TRBJ1-2 and V is TRBV2; no reliable D call. From germline, CDR1 is SNHLY and CDR2 FYNNEI. Deletions cut 0 bases from V and 4 bases from J, with 9 bases between. There are 14 residues in the CDR3. The CDR3: CASSEARDGYGYTF. CDR3 nucleotides: TGTGCCAGCAGTGAAGCGCGAGACGGCTATGGCTACACCTTC.

At least ten counts were recorded for this clonotype. V gene TRBV5-1 combines with J gene TRBJ2-7, with TRBD1 matching 8 bases. Germline V gene data show CDR1 as SGHRS and CDR2 as YFSETQ. The length of the CDR3 is 14 residues. V lost 2 bases to trimming and J lost 3 bases; unmatched junction nucleotides: 4. The CDR3 region has the DNA TGCGCCAGCAGCTTCGGACAGGGTGACTACGAGCAGTACTTC. Protein product: CASSFGQGDYEQYF.

The sample holds many counts of this clonotype. The chain couples TRBV3-1 to TRBJ1-2, with D maybe TRBD1 (6 bases). This CDR3 has 15 amino acids. Germline V gives CDR1 LGHDT, CDR2 YNNKEL (reference sequence). Trimming shortened V by 5 bases and J by 0 bases, and 13 bases separated the two germline ends. The CDR3 is CASSFEGEANYGYTF. For the CDR3, the DNA is TGTGCCAGCAGCTTCGAGGGGGAAGCTAACTATGGCTACACCTTC.

This clonotype was seen more than once but under ten times. J is TRBJ1-1 and V is TRBV20-1; D ambiguous. Deletions cut 6 bases from V and 11 bases from J, with 19 bases between. From germline, CDR1 is DFQATT and CDR2 SNEGSKA (reference sequence). The CDR3 is 12 residues long. CDR3 sequence: CSAETDSPGAFF. DNA for the CDR3: TGCAGTGCAGAGACGGACTCCCCGGGGGCTTTCTTT.

V and J are TRBV10-3 and TRBJ1-1; no clear D gene. The CDR3 loop spans 11 amino acids. V was clipped by 8 bases and J by 2 bases, with 6 bases between them. From germline, CDR1 is ENHRY and CDR2 SYGVKD. CDR3 DNA: TGTGCCATCGCGGAAAACACTGAAGCTTTCTTT. Protein sequence: CAIAENTEAFF.

V and J are TRBV2 and TRBJ1-5; D gene uncertain. The germline V and J ends were trimmed by 6 bases and 1 base, with 19 bases remaining between them. The CDR3 has 17 residues. CDR1 and CDR2 from the germline V gene are SNHLY and FYNNEI. CDR3 bases: TGTGCCAGCAGCCATACGGACGGATGGCGGAGCAATCAGCCCCAGCATTTT. Its protein is CASSHTDGWRSNQPQHF.

The J gene is TRBJ2-1, the V gene TRBV20-1, with 10 bases aligning to TRBD2. Germline trimming cut 3 bases from V and 4 bases from J; bases unmatched to any gene: 15. The CDR3 runs 18 residues. Germline V lookup: CDR1 DFQATT, CDR2 SNEGSKA (reference sequence). CDR3 DNA: TGCAGTGCTAGGGCCTCTAGCGGGGGCCTCGGTAAATACAATGAGCAGTTCTTC. This sequence encodes CSARASSGGLGKYNEQFF.